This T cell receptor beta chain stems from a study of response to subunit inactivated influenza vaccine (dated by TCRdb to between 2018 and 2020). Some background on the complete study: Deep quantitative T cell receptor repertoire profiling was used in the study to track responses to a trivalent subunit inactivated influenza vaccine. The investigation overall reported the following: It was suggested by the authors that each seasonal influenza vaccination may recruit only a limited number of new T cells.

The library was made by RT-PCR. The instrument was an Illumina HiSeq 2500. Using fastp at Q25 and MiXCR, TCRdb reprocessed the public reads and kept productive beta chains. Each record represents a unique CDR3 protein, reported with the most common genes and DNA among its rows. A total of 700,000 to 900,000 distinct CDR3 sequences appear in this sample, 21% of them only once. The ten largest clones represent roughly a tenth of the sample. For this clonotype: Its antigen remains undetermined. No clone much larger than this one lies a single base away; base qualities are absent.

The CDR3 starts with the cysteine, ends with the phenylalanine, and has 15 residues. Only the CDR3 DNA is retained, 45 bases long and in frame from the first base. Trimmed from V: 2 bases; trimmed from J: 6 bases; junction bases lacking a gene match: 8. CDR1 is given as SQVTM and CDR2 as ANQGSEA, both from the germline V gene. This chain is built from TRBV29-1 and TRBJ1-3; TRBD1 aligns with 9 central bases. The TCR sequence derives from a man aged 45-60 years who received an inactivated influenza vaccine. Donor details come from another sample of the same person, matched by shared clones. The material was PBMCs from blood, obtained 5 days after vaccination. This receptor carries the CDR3 CSVELQGAPVNTIYF. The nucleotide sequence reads TGCAGCGTTGAACTACAGGGGGCCCCAGTAAACACCATATATTTT.